Below are 22 T cell receptor beta chains sequenced from a single sample in a study of T-cell memory formation after mild COVID-19. In TCRdb, the 5' RACE reads were re-called with MiXCR into one record per CDR3 protein. The sample carries 450,000 to 650,000 distinct CDR3 sequences, roughly 20% recorded once. The sample taken for sequencing was PBMCs or a T cell subset sorted from them (not recorded which). All receptors derive from an adult woman who had mild COVID-19 (a few samples of this study predate the infection). Cell type and time point are not known.

This clonotype was counted ten times or more. This chain uses TRBV6-2 or TRBV6-3 with TRBJ1-1, with D unclear. CDR3 length: 16 amino acids. The V end lost 2 bases, the J end lost 0 bases, and 13 bases lay between the germline ends. CDR1 and CDR2 (germline): MNHEY, SVGEGT. The CDR3 protein is CASSYIQSSMNTEAFF. In DNA, the CDR3 is TGTGCCAGCAGTTACATCCAGAGCTCCATGAACACTGAAGCTTTCTTT.

This clonotype turned up a few times. The rearrangement links TRBV21-1 to TRBJ1-5; the D call of TRBD1 is as the table states it, not checked on the DNA. TRBV21-1 is reported as a pseudogene. This CDR3 has 15 amino acids. The CDR3 reads CASSERQGKNQPQHF. The CDR3 DNA sequence: TGTGCCAGCAGCGAGAGACAGGGGAAGAATCAGCCCCAGCATTTT.

This clonotype was detected only a few times. CDR3 sequence: CASRMGNMETQYF. The CDR3 region has the DNA TGTGCCAGCAGGATGGGCAATATGGAGACCCAGTACTTC. The rearrangement joins TRBV27 to TRBJ2-5; the D is unclear. Deletions cut 6 bases from V and 5 bases from J, with 13 bases between. The CDR3 is 13 residues long. The germline CDR1 and CDR2 sequences are MNHEY and SMNVEV (reference sequence).

Only a few counts were recorded for this clonotype. The J gene is TRBJ2-5, the V gene TRBV7-9; D may be TRBD1 (5 bases). The CDR3 extends over 15 amino acids. CDR1 SEHNR and CDR2 FQNEAQ come from the germline V gene (reference sequence). V lost 5 bases to trimming and J lost 1 base, with 14 bases between them. CDR3 in DNA: TGTGCCAGCAGCCTCCGAGTTGGGGCCCAAGAGACCCAGTACTTC. Its translation: CASSLRVGAQETQYF.

This clonotype was counted many times. This rearrangement joins TRBV11-2 to TRBJ1-1, with a possible D match to TRBD1 (5 bases). Germline CDR1 and CDR2: SGHAT and FQNNGV. Deletions cut 5 bases from V and 3 bases from J, with 19 bases between. This CDR3 has 16 residues. CDR3 sequence: CASSLGGAIVDTEAFF. In nucleotides, the CDR3 is TGTGCCAGCAGCCTCGGCGGGGCGATAGTGGACACTGAAGCTTTCTTT.

This clonotype was observed a handful of times. The V and J genes are TRBV11-2 and TRBJ2-1; a possible D gene is TRBD1 (6 bases). The V end lost 4 bases, the J end lost 0 bases, and 16 bases lay between the germline ends. Germline values: CDR1 SGHAT, CDR2 FQNNGV. This CDR3 comprises 17 residues. The CDR3 loop reads CASSSLRTARSYNEQFF. CDR3 DNA sequence: TGTGCCAGCAGCTCCTTGAGGACAGCCCGCTCCTACAATGAGCAGTTCTTC.

The chain combines TRBV20-1 with TRBJ2-3, with 9 bases identical to TRBD1. Germline loops: CDR1 DFQATT, CDR2 SNEGSKA (reference sequence). With 5 bases clipped from V and 4 bases from J, the junction kept 10 bases outside the gene matches. This CDR3 is 15 amino acids long. The DNA of the CDR3 is TGCAGTGCTCGGACGGACAGGGGCCTAGCAGATACGCAGTATTTT. It yields the protein CSARTDRGLADTQYF.

The genes are TRBV7-9 and TRBJ1-2; 7 bases align to TRBD1. J gave up 6 bases and V 2 bases, and 9 bases lay outside the gene matches. Per germline, CDR1 SEHNR and CDR2 FQNEAQ (reference sequence). This CDR3 is 15 amino acids long. The CDR3 spells CASSLPATGTHGYTF. The DNA for the CDR3 is TGTGCCAGCAGCTTACCCGCGACAGGGACACATGGCTACACCTTC.

This CDR3 reads CASSKDQGAKNIQYF. DNA of the CDR3: TGTGCCAGCAGCAAAGACCAGGGAGCCAAAAACATTCAGTACTTC. The chain joins TRBV12-3 or TRBV12-4 to TRBJ2-4; D is perhaps TRBD1 (5 bases). The germline V and J ends were trimmed by 6 bases and 0 bases, with 12 bases remaining between them. The CDR3 is 15 residues long.

There are many counts of this clonotype. V gene TRBV6-5 combines with J gene TRBJ2-2; 7 bases match TRBD1. Germline V gives CDR1 MNHEY, CDR2 SVGAGI. The length of the CDR3 is 15 residues. Unmatched junction bases numbered 0, after V lost 2 bases and J lost 0 bases. The CDR3 protein is CASSYGTANTGELFF. The CDR3, as DNA: TGTGCCAGCAGTTACGGGACAGCGAACACCGGGGAGCTGTTTTTT.

There are a few counts of this clonotype. This sequence joins TRBV6-4 and TRBJ2-1, with TRBD1 matching over 9 bases. V lost 2 bases, J lost 7 bases, and 6 bases stayed unmatched. The V gene's germline CDR1 is MRHNA and CDR2 SNTAGT. The CDR3 contains 15 residues. This CDR3 is CASSDKGTGRNEQFF. CDR3 sequence (DNA): TGTGCCAGCAGTGACAAGGGGACAGGGAGGAATGAGCAGTTCTTC.

Only a few counts were recorded for this clonotype. In DNA, the CDR3 is TGTGCCAGCTCCTTGACCGGGCCAAGAAACACTGAAGCTTTCTTT. Amino acid sequence: CASSLTGPRNTEAFF. The rearrangement uses TRBV12-3 or TRBV12-4 and TRBJ1-1; D is uncertain. Trimming removed 8 bases from V and 2 bases from J, with 18 bases in between. This CDR3 contains 15 residues.

The chain joins TRBV6-5 to TRBJ1-2, with 8 bases fitting TRBD1. Looked up from germline, CDR1 is MNHEY and CDR2 is SVGAGI. CDR3 length: 16 amino acids. Germline trimming cut 2 bases from V and 6 bases from J; bases unmatched to any gene: 11. The CDR3 sequence is CASSYNTGTGVDGYTF. The CDR3 DNA sequence: TGTGCCAGCAGTTACAACACCGGGACAGGAGTAGATGGCTACACCTTC.

The rearrangement uses TRBV7-2 and TRBJ2-7, with D hard to call. The germline V gene has CDR1 SGHTA and CDR2 FQGNSA. This CDR3 region has 15 residues. Trimming stripped 5 bases from V and 0 bases from J, with 14 bases between. CDR3: CASSAQGSSSYEQYF. DNA for the CDR3: TGTGCCAGCAGCGCGCAAGGCAGTAGCTCCTACGAGCAGTACTTC.

This chain joins TRBV30 and TRBJ1-1, with D maybe TRBD1 (5 bases). This CDR3 spans 12 amino acids. CDR1 and CDR2 (germline): GTSNPN, SVGIG (reference sequence). Trimming removed 5 bases from V and 4 bases from J, with 11 bases in between. This CDR3 is CAWCRVSTEAFF. CDR3 DNA: TGTGCCTGGTGCAGGGTGTCCACTGAAGCTTTCTTT.

This clonotype was seen only a few times. The chain employs TRBV19 and TRBJ1-1, with 12 bases aligning to TRBD1. The CDR3 runs 16 residues. V shed 3 bases, J shed 3 bases, and the junction held 5 bases outside the gene matches. CDR1 and CDR2 (germline): LNHDA, SQIVND (reference sequence). The DNA of the CDR3 is TGTGCCAGTAGTATGAGGGACAGGGGGCTGCACACTGAAGCTTTCTTT. Translating gives CASSMRDRGLHTEAFF.

Only a few counts were recorded for this clonotype. The chain combines TRBV27 with TRBJ2-7; 7 bases line up with TRBD2. CDR1 and CDR2 (germline): MNHEY, SMNVEV (reference sequence). Trimming removed 7 bases from V and 3 bases from J; junction bases left unmatched: 12. The CDR3 runs to 15 residues. The CDR3 spells CASTSSSGLIYEQYF. The CDR3 nucleotides are TGTGCCAGCACTAGCAGTAGCGGGTTGATCTACGAGCAGTACTTC.

This clonotype was seen only a few times. V is TRBV13 and J is TRBJ2-2, with 8 bases that match TRBD1. V was pared by 5 bases and J by 5 bases, with 7 bases of the junction left unmatched. The CDR3 is 15 residues long. Germline V gives CDR1 PRHDT, CDR2 FYEKMQ (reference sequence). CDR3 in amino acids: CASSPNRDRTGELFF. In DNA form, the CDR3 reads TGTGCCAGCAGCCCGAACCGGGACAGGACCGGGGAGCTGTTTTTT.

The chain has TRBV4-3 and TRBJ1-1; 7 positions match TRBD1. Germline trimming cut 6 bases from V and 5 bases from J; bases unmatched to any gene: 9. CDR3 size: 14 residues. CDR1 is LGHNA and CDR2 is YSLEER in the germline V gene. The CDR3 bases are TGCGCCAGCAGACCCCAGACAGGGATAACTGAAGCTTTCTTT. It yields the protein CASRPQTGITEAFF.

This clonotype was seen more than once but under ten times. In DNA, the CDR3 is TGCGCCAGCAGCCAACGGACTAGATTGAACACCGGGGAGCTGTTTTTT. Translation: CASSQRTRLNTGELFF. The rearrangement joins TRBV4-1 to TRBJ2-2; 7 positions match TRBD2. CDR1 is MGHRA, CDR2 YSYEKL, per germline. Trimming took 2 bases from V and 1 from J; bases not matched to a gene: 4. The CDR3 is 16 amino acids.

This sequence joins TRBV28 and TRBJ2-1; a weak D match, TRBD2 (5 bases). Trimming pared 3 bases from V and 6 bases from J, leaving 12 bases between. Germline lookup yields CDR1 MDHEN and CDR2 SYDVKM. The CDR3 sequence is 14 residues long. The CDR3 spells CASSFRGRPNEQFF. In DNA, the CDR3 is TGTGCCAGCAGTTTCCGAGGGAGACCCAATGAGCAGTTCTTC.

This sequence joins TRBV29-1 and TRBJ2-1; D perhaps matches TRBD2 (6 bases). Germline V gives CDR1 SQVTM, CDR2 ANQGSEA. With 7 bases removed from V and 3 bases from J, the gap between germline ends came to 10 bases. This CDR3 comprises 12 residues. CDR3 amino acids: CSAEGLYNEQFF. The CDR3 nucleotides read TGCAGCGCCGAGGGACTCTACAATGAGCAGTTCTTC.